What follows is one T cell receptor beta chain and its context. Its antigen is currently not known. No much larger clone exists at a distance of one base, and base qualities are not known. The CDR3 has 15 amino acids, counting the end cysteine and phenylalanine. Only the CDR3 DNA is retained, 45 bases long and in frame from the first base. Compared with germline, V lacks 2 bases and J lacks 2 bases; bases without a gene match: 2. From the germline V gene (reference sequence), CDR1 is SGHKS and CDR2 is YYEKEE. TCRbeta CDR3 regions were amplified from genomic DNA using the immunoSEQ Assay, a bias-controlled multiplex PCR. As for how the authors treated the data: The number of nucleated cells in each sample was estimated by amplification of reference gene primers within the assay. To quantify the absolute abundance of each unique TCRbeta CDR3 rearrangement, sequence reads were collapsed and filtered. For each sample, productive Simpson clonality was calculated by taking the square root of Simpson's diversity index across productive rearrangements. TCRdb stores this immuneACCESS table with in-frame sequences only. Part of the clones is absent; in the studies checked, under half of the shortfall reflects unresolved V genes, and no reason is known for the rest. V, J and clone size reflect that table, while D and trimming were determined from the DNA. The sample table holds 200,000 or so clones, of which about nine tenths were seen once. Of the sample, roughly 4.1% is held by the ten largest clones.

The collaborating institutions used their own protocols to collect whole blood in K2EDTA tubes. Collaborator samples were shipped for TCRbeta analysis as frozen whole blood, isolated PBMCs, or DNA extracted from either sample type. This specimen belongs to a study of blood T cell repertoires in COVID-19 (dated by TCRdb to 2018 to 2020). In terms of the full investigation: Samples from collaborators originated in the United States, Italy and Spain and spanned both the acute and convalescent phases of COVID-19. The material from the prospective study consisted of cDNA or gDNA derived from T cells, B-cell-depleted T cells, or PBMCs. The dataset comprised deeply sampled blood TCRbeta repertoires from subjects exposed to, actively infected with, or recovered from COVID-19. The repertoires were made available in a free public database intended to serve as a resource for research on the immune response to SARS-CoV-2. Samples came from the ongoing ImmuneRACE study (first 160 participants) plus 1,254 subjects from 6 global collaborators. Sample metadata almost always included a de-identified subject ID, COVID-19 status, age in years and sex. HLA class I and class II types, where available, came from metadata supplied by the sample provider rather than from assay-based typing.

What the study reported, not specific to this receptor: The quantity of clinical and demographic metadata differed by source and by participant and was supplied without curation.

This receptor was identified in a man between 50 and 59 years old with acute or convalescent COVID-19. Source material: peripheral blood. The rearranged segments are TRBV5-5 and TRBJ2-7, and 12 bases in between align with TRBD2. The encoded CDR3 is CASSFGTSGPYEQYF. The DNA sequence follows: TGTGCCAGCAGCTTTGGGACTAGCGGGCCCTACGAGCAGTACTTC.